This T cell receptor (beta chain) was sequenced for a study of TIL therapy for anti-PD-1-resistant metastatic lung cancer. Overall study context: Tumors carried a median about 1.5 non-synonymous mutations per megabase.

Germline V gives CDR1 SGHVS, CDR2 FNYEAQ. The V gene lost 5 bases and the J gene lost 4 bases, with 15 bases spanning the gap. This CDR3 has 14 residues. The immunoSEQ assay was v3. The protocol was immunoSEQ multiplex PCR, while the TCRdb copy is restricted to in-frame clones and leaves out a portion. The top ten hold over 2% of the sample, which has about 20,000 clones, about 80% seen once. Time point of the sample: pre-treatment sample, taken before nivolumab and TIL therapy. Sequencing used blood, obtained at baseline. The receptor was derived from a person between 25 and 79 years old with non-small cell lung cancer. V gene TRBV7-6 combines with J gene TRBJ2-7, with TRBD2 as a possible D gene (6 bases). CDR3 DNA sequence: TGTGCCAGCAGCCCCCGGGAGAGCGGATACGAGCAGTACTTC. It yields the protein CASSPRESGYEQYF.